The next 8 T cell receptor beta chains were all read from a single sample in a study of metastatic and nonmetastatic thyroid tumors. TCRdb re-clonotyped the PCR reads through MiXCR. The data hold 85,000 to 100,000 clones, with 10% to 15% observed a single time. No patient received treatment before thyroid surgery. Sequencing was carried out using blood. These receptor sequences come from a female donor with papillary thyroid cancer or a benign thyroid nodule (not recorded which). Some clones in this sample may be carry-over from other donors' samples.

This clone occurred many times. The chain employs TRBV12-3 or TRBV12-4 and TRBJ2-7; 13 bases match TRBD2. This CDR3 region has 16 residues. Trimming at V came to 3 bases and at J to 6 bases, leaving 8 bases not matched to a gene. The CDR3 nucleotides are TGTGCCAGCAGTTTGGGCACTAGCGGGAGGGCCCTCGAGCAGTACTTC. Protein product: CASSLGTSGRALEQYF.

This clone was counted ten times or more. The rearrangement joins TRBV5-1 to TRBJ2-2, with a possible D match to TRBD1 (6 bases). The germline V gene has CDR1 SGHRS and CDR2 YFSETQ. V gave up 3 bases and J gave up 3 bases, with 9 bases separating them. The CDR3 loop spans 14 amino acids. CDR3: CASSSQGYTGELFF. The CDR3 DNA reads as TGCGCCAGCAGCTCTCAGGGGTACACCGGGGAGCTGTTTTTT.

To note about this clone: A read error may account for a junction end that differs from germline. Other DNA sequences in this specimen translate into the identical CDR3. The J gene is TRBJ1-4, the V gene TRBV11-1, with 8 bases identical to TRBD1. CDR3 length: 18 amino acids. Looked up from germline, CDR1 is SGHAT and CDR2 is FQDESV (reference sequence). For the CDR3, the DNA is TGTGCCAGCAGCTTAGCCGGACAGGGAAGATCAACTAATGAAAAACTTTTTTTT. It is translated as CASSLAGQGRSTNEKLFF.

This clone has a count of ten or more. The CDR3 region has the DNA TGTGCCAGCAGCCAAGTTGTGTTAACACCGGTATCTAACTATGGCTACACCTTC. Its protein product is CASSQVVLTPVSNYGYTF. The chain uses TRBV3-1 and TRBJ1-2; D unclear. This CDR3 is built from 18 residues. Trimming shortened V by 1 base and J by 0 bases, and 18 bases separated the two germline ends. CDR1 and CDR2 (germline): LGHDT, YNNKEL (reference sequence). The variable domain in full, completed from reference TRBV3-1 and TRBJ1-2, reads DTAVSQTPKYLVTQMGNDKSIKCEQNLGHDTMYWYKQDSKKFLKIMFSYNNKELIINETVPNRFSPKSPDKAHLNLHINSLELGDSAVYFCASSQVVLTPVSNYGYTFGSGTRLTVV.

The V gene is TRBV14, the J gene TRBJ1-1; 7 nucleotides align to TRBD1. CDR1 SGHDN and CDR2 FVKESK come from the germline V gene. V shed 6 bases and J 3 bases; nucleotides not matched to a gene: 13. The CDR3 consists of 16 residues. CDR3 coding DNA: TGTGCCAGCAGGAAAACAGGGGACTTTACCTACACTGAAGCTTTCTTT. This codes for CASRKTGDFTYTEAFF. The full variable domain, rest sourced from reference TRBV14 and TRBJ1-1, is EAGVTQFPSHSVIEKGQTVTLRCDPISGHDNLYWYRRVMGKEIKFLLHFVKESKQDESGMPNNRFLAERTGGTYSTLKVQPAELEDSGVYFCASRKTGDFTYTEAFFGQGTRLTVV.

This clone has ten or more counts. This chain links TRBV11-2 with TRBJ1-1, with D tentatively TRBD1 (5 bases). CDR1 is SGHAT, CDR2 FQNNGV, per germline. V was trimmed by 3 bases and J by 4 bases, leaving 12 bases between them. This CDR3 contains 14 residues. The chain's CDR3 is CASSFRGGGTEAFF. In nucleotides, the CDR3 is TGTGCCAGCAGCTTCAGAGGCGGGGGCACTGAAGCTTTCTTT.

The chain joins TRBV19 to TRBJ2-7, with D perhaps TRBD2 (6 bases). Per germline, CDR1 LNHDA and CDR2 SQIVND (reference sequence). CDR3 length equals 13 residues. The V end lost 8 bases, the J end lost 2 bases, and 13 bases lay between the germline ends. CDR3 coding DNA: TGTGCCAGTCGGGGTAGCGGAGCCTACGAGCAGTACTTC. This gives the protein CASRGSGAYEQYF.

The sample holds many counts of this clone. Other DNA sequences from this sample encode an identical CDR3 as well. The chain carries TRBV28 and TRBJ1-6; the match to TRBD1 covers 9 bases. V lost 8 bases to trimming and J lost 6 bases; unmatched junction nucleotides: 5. Germline V gene lookup returns CDR1 MDHEN and CDR2 SYDVKM. The CDR3 has 14 residues. The CDR3 loop reads CASLRDRVNSPLHF. In DNA form, the CDR3 reads TGTGCCAGCCTCCGGGACAGGGTTAATTCACCCCTCCACTTT.